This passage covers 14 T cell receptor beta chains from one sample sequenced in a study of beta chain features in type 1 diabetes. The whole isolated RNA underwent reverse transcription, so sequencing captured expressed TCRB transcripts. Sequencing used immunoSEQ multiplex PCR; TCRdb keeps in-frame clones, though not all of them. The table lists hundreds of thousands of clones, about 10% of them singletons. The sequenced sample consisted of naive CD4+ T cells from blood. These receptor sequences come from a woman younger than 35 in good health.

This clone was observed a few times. The CDR3 reads CASSPSGGEGTQYF. CDR3 DNA: TGTGCCAGCAGCCCTAGCGGGGGCGAAGGGACCCAGTACTTC. The chain is built from TRBV7-6 and TRBJ2-5, with 10 bases that match TRBD2. Germline V gives CDR1 SGHVS, CDR2 FNYEAQ. The ends lost 5 bases at V and 7 bases at J; junction bases unmatched: 7. This CDR3 has 14 residues.

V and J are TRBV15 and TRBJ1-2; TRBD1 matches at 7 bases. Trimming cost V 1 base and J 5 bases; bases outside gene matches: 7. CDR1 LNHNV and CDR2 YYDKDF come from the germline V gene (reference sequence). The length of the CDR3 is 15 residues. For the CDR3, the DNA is TGTGCCACCAGCAGAGGTGAACAGGGGAGGTATGGCTACACCTTC. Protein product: CATSRGEQGRYGYTF.

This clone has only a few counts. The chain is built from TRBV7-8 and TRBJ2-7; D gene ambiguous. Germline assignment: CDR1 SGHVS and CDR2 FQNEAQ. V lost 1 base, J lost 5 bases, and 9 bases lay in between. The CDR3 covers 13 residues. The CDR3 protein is CASSLGPVNEQYV. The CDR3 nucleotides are TGTGCCAGCAGCTTAGGTCCTGTGAACGAGCAGTACGTC.

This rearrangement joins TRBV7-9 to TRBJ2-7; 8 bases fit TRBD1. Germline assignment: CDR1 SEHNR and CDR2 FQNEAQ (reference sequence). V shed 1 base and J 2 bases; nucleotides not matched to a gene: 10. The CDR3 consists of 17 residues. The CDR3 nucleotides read TGTGCCAGCAGCTTAGTCCAGGGGGCCTACCGGGCCTACGAGCAGTACTTC. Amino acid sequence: CASSLVQGAYRAYEQYF.

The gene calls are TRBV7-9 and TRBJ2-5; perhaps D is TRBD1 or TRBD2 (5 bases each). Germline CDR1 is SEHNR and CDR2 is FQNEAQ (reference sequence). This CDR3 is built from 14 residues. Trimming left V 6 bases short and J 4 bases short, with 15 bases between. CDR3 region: CASSSEGRRETQYF. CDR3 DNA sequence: TGTGCCAGCAGTTCCGAGGGGCGTAGAGAGACCCAGTACTTC.

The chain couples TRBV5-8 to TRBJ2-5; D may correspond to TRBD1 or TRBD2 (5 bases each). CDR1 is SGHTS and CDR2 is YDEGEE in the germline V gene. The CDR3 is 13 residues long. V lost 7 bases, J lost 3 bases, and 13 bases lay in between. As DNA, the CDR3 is TGTGCCAGCGTTGGGACGGACAAAGAGACCCAGTACTTC. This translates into CASVGTDKETQYF.

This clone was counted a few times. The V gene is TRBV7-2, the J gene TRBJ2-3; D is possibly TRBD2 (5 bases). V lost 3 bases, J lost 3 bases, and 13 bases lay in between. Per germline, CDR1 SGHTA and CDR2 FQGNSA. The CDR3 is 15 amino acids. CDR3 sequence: CASSFSVVKTDTQYF. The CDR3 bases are TGTGCCAGCAGCTTTAGCGTGGTGAAAACAGATACGCAGTATTTT.

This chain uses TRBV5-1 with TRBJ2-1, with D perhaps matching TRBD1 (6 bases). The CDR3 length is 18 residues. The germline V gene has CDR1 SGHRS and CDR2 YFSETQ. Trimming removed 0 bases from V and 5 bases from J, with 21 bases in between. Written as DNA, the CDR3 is TGCGCCAGCAGCTTGGGTCTGGACAGCCCCAACCCAAACAATGAGCAGTTCTTC. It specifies CASSLGLDSPNPNNEQFF.

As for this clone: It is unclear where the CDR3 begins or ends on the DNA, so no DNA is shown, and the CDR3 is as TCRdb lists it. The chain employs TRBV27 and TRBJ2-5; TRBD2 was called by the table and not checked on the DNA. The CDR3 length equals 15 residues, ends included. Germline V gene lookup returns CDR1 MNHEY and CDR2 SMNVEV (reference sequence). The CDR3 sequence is CASSFWRGPRETQYF.

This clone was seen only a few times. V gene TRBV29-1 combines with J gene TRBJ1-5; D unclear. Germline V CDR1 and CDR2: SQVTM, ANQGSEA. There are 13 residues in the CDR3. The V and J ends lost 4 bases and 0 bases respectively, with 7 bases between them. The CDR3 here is CSVAESSNQPQHF. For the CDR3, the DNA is TGCAGCGTTGCCGAAAGTAGCAATCAGCCCCAGCATTTT.

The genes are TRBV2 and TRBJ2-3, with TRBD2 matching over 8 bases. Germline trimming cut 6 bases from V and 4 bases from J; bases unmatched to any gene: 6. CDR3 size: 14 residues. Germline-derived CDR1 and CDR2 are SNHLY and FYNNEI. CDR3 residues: CASRRIGGADTQYF. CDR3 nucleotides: TGTGCCAGCAGACGCATCGGGGGGGCAGATACGCAGTATTTT.

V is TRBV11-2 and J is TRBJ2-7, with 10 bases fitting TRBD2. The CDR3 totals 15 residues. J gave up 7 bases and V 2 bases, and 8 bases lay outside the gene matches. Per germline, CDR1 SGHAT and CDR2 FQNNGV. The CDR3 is CASSLLAGASYEQYF. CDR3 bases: TGTGCCAGCAGCTTACTAGCGGGAGCCTCTTATGAGCAGTACTTC.

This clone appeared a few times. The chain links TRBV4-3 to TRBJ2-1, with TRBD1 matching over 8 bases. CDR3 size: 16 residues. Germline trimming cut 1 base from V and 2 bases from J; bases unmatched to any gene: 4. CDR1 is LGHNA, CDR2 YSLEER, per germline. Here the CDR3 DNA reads TGCGCCAGCAGCCAAGGAGGGGACAGGACCTACAATGAGCAGTTCTTC. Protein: CASSQGGDRTYNEQFF.

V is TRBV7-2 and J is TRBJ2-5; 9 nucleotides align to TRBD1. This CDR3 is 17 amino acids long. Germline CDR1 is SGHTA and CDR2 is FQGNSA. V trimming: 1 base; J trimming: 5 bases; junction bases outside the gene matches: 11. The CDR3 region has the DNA TGTGCCAGCAGCTTAGTTCCAGGGACAGGGAAAGGGGAGACCCAGTACTTC. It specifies CASSLVPGTGKGETQYF.